One sample yielded the 29 T cell receptor beta chains listed below, sequenced in a study of blood T cell repertoires in COVID-19 (TCRdb year 2020). Library preparation was by the immunoSEQ multiplex PCR assay. TCRdb took this table from immuneACCESS and kept in-frame rearrangements with V and J called. Such tables lack part of the clones; where checked against another copy, unresolved V genes explain under half of the gap, and the rest is unexplained. The sample includes approximately 210,000 clones, with over 80% observed a single time. The ten largest clones take up under 3% of the sample. Sequencing input: peripheral blood. The receptors stem from a woman aged 70 to 79 with active or convalescent COVID-19.

This chain uses TRBV7-3 with TRBJ2-3; TRBD2 aligns across 9 bases. The CDR3 covers 14 residues. V lost 0 bases, J lost 6 bases, and 1 base stayed unmatched. Germline CDR1 is SGHTA and CDR2 is FQGTGA. CDR3 region: CASSLTGTSDTQYF. The CDR3 bases are TGTGCCAGCAGCTTAACGGGGACTAGCGATACGCAGTATTTT. Supplemented by reference TRBV7-3 and TRBJ2-3, the full variable domain reads GAGVSQTPSNKVTEKGKYVELRCDPISGHTALYWYRQSLGQGPEFLIYFQGTGAADDSGLPNDRFFAVRPEGSVSTLKIQRTERGDSAVYLCASSLTGTSDTQYFGPGTRLTVL.

The chain is built from TRBV18 and TRBJ2-2; perhaps TRBD1 as D (6 bases). Germline V gene data show CDR1 as KGHSH and CDR2 as LQKENI. Trimming shortened V by 1 base and J by 4 bases, and 7 bases separated the two germline ends. The CDR3 consists of 14 residues. CDR3 amino acids: CASSPRDTTGELFF. The DNA for the CDR3 is TGTGCCAGCTCACCACGGGACACCACCGGGGAGCTGTTTTTT.

The chain joins TRBV4-3 to TRBJ2-7, with a possible D match to TRBD2 (6 bases). Trimming shortened V by 2 bases and J by 4 bases, and 15 bases separated the two germline ends. Germline V gene lookup returns CDR1 LGHNA and CDR2 YSLEER. The CDR3 has 15 amino acids. The CDR3 DNA is TGCGCCAGCAGCCAATCCTACGCGGGGTCGTACGAGCAGTACTTC. Amino acids: CASSQSYAGSYEQYF.

This sequence joins TRBV12-3 or TRBV12-4 and TRBJ2-5, with D possibly being TRBD2 (6 bases). V was trimmed by 4 bases and J by 4 bases, leaving 10 bases between them. The CDR3 is 13 amino acids. The CDR3: CASSSSEAETQYF. The DNA for the CDR3 is TGTGCCAGCAGTTCTAGCGAGGCAGAGACCCAGTACTTC.

This chain links TRBV3-1 (or the pseudogene TRBV3-2) with TRBJ2-5; TRBD2 matches 11 bases. The CDR3 runs to 18 residues. Germline V CDR1 and CDR2: LGHDT, YNNKEL (reference sequence). V shed 1 base and J 0 bases; nucleotides not matched to a gene: 7. The CDR3 coding sequence is TGTGCCAGCAGCCAAGCCGGACTAGCGGGTTTGTACCAAGAGACCCAGTACTTC. It specifies CASSQAGLAGLYQETQYF.

This clone was detected only a few times. The chain joins TRBV5-1 to TRBJ1-6; D unclear. This CDR3 has 14 residues. Germline V gene data show CDR1 as SGHRS and CDR2 as YFSETQ. V lost 0 bases and J 5 bases, leaving 6 bases between the germline ends. The DNA for the CDR3 is TGCGCCAGCAGCTTGGAACAGCATAATTCACCCCTCCACTTT. It translates to CASSLEQHNSPLHF.

V and J are TRBV6-5 and TRBJ1-1, with D uncertain. CDR1 MNHEY and CDR2 SVGAGI come from the germline V gene. The CDR3 consists of 14 residues. The germline V and J ends were trimmed by 2 bases and 0 bases, with 7 bases remaining between them. CDR3 nucleotides: TGTGCCAGCAGTTACGGCCAGTTGAACACTGAAGCTTTCTTT. Translating gives CASSYGQLNTEAFF.

The V gene is TRBV29-1, the J gene TRBJ2-3; D gene ambiguous. Trimming pared 4 bases from V and 4 bases from J, leaving 15 bases between. The germline V gene encodes CDR1 SQVTM and CDR2 ANQGSEA. CDR3 length: 14 residues. CDR3 in amino acids: CSVARNEAADTQYF. Here the CDR3 DNA reads TGCAGCGTTGCGCGTAACGAAGCCGCAGATACGCAGTATTTT.

The V gene is TRBV5-1, the J gene TRBJ2-6; 12 positions match TRBD1. CDR3 length: 17 amino acids. With 4 bases clipped from V and 4 bases from J, the junction kept 6 bases outside the gene matches. From germline, CDR1 is SGHRS and CDR2 YFSETQ. The chain's CDR3 is CASSPRDRGLGANVLTF. CDR3 nucleotide sequence: TGCGCCAGCAGCCCGCGGGACAGGGGGCTAGGGGCCAACGTCCTGACTTTC.

This clone has a handful of counts. The V call is TRBV5-4, the J call TRBJ2-5, with 7 bases lining up with TRBD1. Germline V gene lookup returns CDR1 SGHNT and CDR2 YYREEE (reference sequence). V shed 4 bases and J 1 base; nucleotides not matched to a gene: 10. The CDR3 contains 16 residues. The CDR3 nucleotides are TGTGCCAGCAGCCCGCAGAGGGGGCGGCCCCAAGAGACCCAGTACTTC. It yields the protein CASSPQRGRPQETQYF. The full variable domain, in which reference TRBV5-4 and TRBJ2-5 provide the parts outside the CDR3, is ETGVTQSPTHLIKTRGQQVTLRCSSQSGHNTVSWYQQALGQGPQFIFQYYREEENGRGNFPPRFSGLQFPNYSSELNVNALELDDSALYLCASSPQRGRPQETQYFGPGTRLLVL.

This chain connects TRBV2 to TRBJ2-1; tentative D call: TRBD1 (5 bases). The CDR3 has 14 residues. Germline CDR1 and CDR2: SNHLY and FYNNEI. Trimming pared 4 bases from V and 7 bases from J, leaving 14 bases between. In DNA, the CDR3 is TGTGCCAGCAGTGGGGGCCAGGCGACTAATGAGCAGTTCTTC. It yields the protein CASSGGQATNEQFF.

The chain is built from TRBV11-2 and TRBJ2-7; D might be TRBD1 (5 bases). Trimming shortened V by 1 base and J by 7 bases, and 20 bases separated the two germline ends. The CDR3 sequence is 16 residues long. CDR1 is SGHAT and CDR2 is FQNNGV in the germline V gene. Here the CDR3 reads CASSLGGTALLMEQYF. In nucleotides, the CDR3 is TGTGCCAGCAGCTTAGGGGGCACCGCTCTCCTGATGGAGCAGTACTTC.

V is TRBV10-3 and J is TRBJ2-3, with 16 positions matching TRBD2. There are 16 residues in the CDR3. Trimming removed 3 bases from V and 6 bases from J; junction bases left unmatched: 3. Germline V gives CDR1 ENHRY, CDR2 SYGVKD. This CDR3 is CAISDPGLAGGDTQYF. CDR3 nucleotides: TGTGCCATCAGTGACCCGGGACTAGCGGGAGGGGATACGCAGTATTTT.

The J gene is TRBJ2-7, the V gene TRBV10-3, with 10 nucleotides matching TRBD1. Germline CDR1 reads ENHRY; CDR2 reads SYGVKD. V was clipped by 5 bases and J by 3 bases; unmatched bases: 7. The CDR3 spans 15 residues. CDR3 loop: CAISSMDRGIYEQYF. CDR3 nucleotides: TGTGCCATCAGTAGTATGGACAGGGGGATCTACGAGCAGTACTTC.

The CDR3 loop is CASIPRGNTEAFF. CDR3 coding DNA: TGTGCCAGCATTCCTAGGGGGAACACTGAAGCTTTCTTT. The chain carries TRBV7-8 and TRBJ1-1; D possibly corresponds to TRBD1 (5 bases). The germline CDR1 and CDR2 sequences are SGHVS and FQNEAQ. The V gene lost 7 bases and the J gene lost 1 base, with 10 bases spanning the gap. The CDR3 has 13 amino acids. Complete variable domain (other parts from reference TRBV7-8 and TRBJ1-1): GAGVSQSPRYKVAKRGQDVALRCDPISGHVSLFWYQQALGQGPEFLTYFQNEAQLDKSGLPSDRFFAERPEGSVSTLKIQRTQQEDSAVYLCASIPRGNTEAFFGQGTRLTVV.

The V gene is TRBV9, the J gene TRBJ2-7; weak D call: TRBD1 (7 bases). The CDR3 has 16 residues. The germline V gene has CDR1 SGDLS and CDR2 YYNGEE. V dropped 4 bases and J dropped 0 bases, with 17 bases sitting between them. The CDR3 DNA sequence: TGTGCCAGCAGCCTCGGGCGGGACAGACCCTCCTACGAGCAGTACTTC. This encodes CASSLGRDRPSYEQYF.

The V gene is TRBV28, the J gene TRBJ1-1; no reliable D call. V was cut by 8 bases and J by 3 bases, with 16 bases left in between. CDR3 length equals 14 residues. Germline values: CDR1 MDHEN, CDR2 SYDVKM. For the CDR3, the DNA is TGTGCCAGCCCCCCCACTGGGCTTTACACTGAAGCTTTCTTT. Amino acids: CASPPTGLYTEAFF.

J is TRBJ2-5 and V is TRBV30, with 10 bases that match TRBD1. Germline loops: CDR1 GTSNPN, CDR2 SVGIG (reference sequence). The CDR3 covers 12 residues. The junction had 8 bases not matched to a gene; V was cut back by 2 bases and J by 14 bases. The CDR3 loop reads CAWSQNDRGLYF. The CDR3 nucleotides are TGTGCCTGGAGTCAAAATGACAGGGGGCTATACTTC.

The chain is built from TRBV19 and TRBJ1-6, with D unresolved. V shed 0 bases and J shed 5 bases, with 11 bases lying between them. Germline V gene lookup returns CDR1 LNHDA and CDR2 SQIVND (reference sequence). The CDR3 has 16 residues. CDR3 protein: CASSIDVEANNSPLHF. The CDR3 DNA is TGTGCCAGTAGTATAGATGTGGAGGCGAATAATTCACCCCTCCACTTT.

The chain combines TRBV27 with TRBJ2-7, with TRBD2 identical over 11 bases. Trimming took 10 bases from V and 2 from J; bases not matched to a gene: 10. The germline CDR1 and CDR2 sequences are MNHEY and SMNVEV (reference sequence). The CDR3 totals 15 residues. The CDR3 nucleotides are TGTGCCACGACTAGCGGGACCCACCACCCCTACGAGCAGTACTTC. This gives the protein CATTSGTHHPYEQYF.

The gene calls are TRBV5-1 and TRBJ1-4; D remains unclear. CDR3 length equals 16 residues. Trimming took 0 bases from V and 5 from J, leaving 14 bases between them. Per the germline V gene, CDR1 is SGHRS and CDR2 is YFSETQ. The CDR3 DNA sequence: TGCGCCAGCAGCTTGGGAGACCTAGACTTGAATGAAAAACTGTTTTTT. This sequence encodes CASSLGDLDLNEKLFF.

The CDR3 region is CASSLGIGGGNTDTQYF. DNA of the CDR3: TGTGCCAGCAGCTTAGGTATCGGGGGGGGAAACACAGATACGCAGTATTTT. V usage is TRBV7-2 and J usage is TRBJ2-3; 8 bases are shared with TRBD2. The CDR3 has 17 amino acids. Germline loops: CDR1 SGHTA, CDR2 FQGNSA. The junction had 8 bases not matched to a gene; V was cut back by 1 base and J by 2 bases.

The chain has TRBV7-9 and TRBJ1-1; D remains ambiguous. Trimming took off 3 bases at V and 0 bases at J, with 14 bases between the two ends. CDR1 and CDR2 from the germline V gene are SEHNR and FQNEAQ (reference sequence). The CDR3 totals 16 residues. The CDR3 nucleotides read TGTGCCAGCAGCTTCGGGGATATGGAAATGAACACTGAAGCTTTCTTT. Its protein product is CASSFGDMEMNTEAFF.

This sequence joins TRBV5-1 and TRBJ2-7; 9 bases align to TRBD1. Trimming at V came to 2 bases and at J to 5 bases, leaving 11 bases not matched to a gene. Per the germline V gene, CDR1 is SGHRS and CDR2 is YFSETQ. The CDR3 has 16 amino acids. CDR3 bases: TGCGCCAGCAGCTTTTGGGGGACAGGGAATAAGGACGAGCAGTACTTC. This gives the protein CASSFWGTGNKDEQYF.

The V and J genes are TRBV27 and TRBJ1-6, with TRBD1 matching over 12 bases. V shed 4 bases, J shed 7 bases, and the junction held 5 bases outside the gene matches. CDR1 MNHEY and CDR2 SMNVEV come from the germline V gene (reference sequence). CDR3 size: 16 residues. CDR3 amino acids: CASSSPGQGANSPLHF. The DNA of the CDR3 is TGTGCCAGCAGTTCTCCGGGACAGGGGGCGAATTCACCCCTCCACTTT.

This clone was seen once. The chain is built from TRBV3-1 (or the pseudogene TRBV3-2) and TRBJ1-1; no firm D call. Germline CDR1 reads LGHDT; CDR2 reads YNNKEL (reference sequence). The V end lost 0 bases, the J end lost 5 bases, and 10 bases lay between the germline ends. This CDR3 has 14 amino acids. CDR3 nucleotides: TGTGCCAGCAGCCAAGATGCGATGGAGACTGAAGCTTTCTTT. Translated, it gives CASSQDAMETEAFF.

This chain joins TRBV7-9 and TRBJ1-3; the D is unclear. Trimming left V 6 bases short and J 0 bases short, with 18 bases between. The CDR3 consists of 17 residues. Germline assignment: CDR1 SEHNR and CDR2 FQNEAQ (reference sequence). In DNA, the CDR3 is TGTGCCAGCAGACCTCGGTCCCCTGTGAACTCTGGAAACACCATATATTTT. The encoded protein is CASRPRSPVNSGNTIYF.

This clone was detected a few times. The chain carries TRBV30 and TRBJ1-6, with D unclear. Germline loops: CDR1 GTSNPN, CDR2 SVGIG (reference sequence). This CDR3 spans 12 amino acids. V was cut by 5 bases and J by 3 bases, with 5 bases left in between. CDR3 DNA: TGTGCCTGGCAGGACTATAATTCACCCCTCCACTTT. Translated, it gives CAWQDYNSPLHF.

This clone showed up just a few times. This chain links TRBV14 with TRBJ2-7, with a weak D call TRBD2 (5 bases). The germline CDR1 and CDR2 sequences are SGHDN and FVKESK. This CDR3 is built from 16 residues. Trimming stripped 1 base from V and 0 bases from J, with 13 bases between. The CDR3: CASSQVGVWSSYEQYF. The DNA of the CDR3 is TGTGCCAGCAGCCAAGTGGGAGTTTGGAGCTCCTACGAGCAGTACTTC. The full variable domain, its missing parts supplied by reference TRBV14 and TRBJ2-7, is EAGVTQFPSHSVIEKGQTVTLRCDPISGHDNLYWYRRVMGKEIKFLLHFVKESKQDESGMPNNRFLAERTGGTYSTLKVQPAELEDSGVYFCASSQVGVWSSYEQYFGPGTRLTVT.